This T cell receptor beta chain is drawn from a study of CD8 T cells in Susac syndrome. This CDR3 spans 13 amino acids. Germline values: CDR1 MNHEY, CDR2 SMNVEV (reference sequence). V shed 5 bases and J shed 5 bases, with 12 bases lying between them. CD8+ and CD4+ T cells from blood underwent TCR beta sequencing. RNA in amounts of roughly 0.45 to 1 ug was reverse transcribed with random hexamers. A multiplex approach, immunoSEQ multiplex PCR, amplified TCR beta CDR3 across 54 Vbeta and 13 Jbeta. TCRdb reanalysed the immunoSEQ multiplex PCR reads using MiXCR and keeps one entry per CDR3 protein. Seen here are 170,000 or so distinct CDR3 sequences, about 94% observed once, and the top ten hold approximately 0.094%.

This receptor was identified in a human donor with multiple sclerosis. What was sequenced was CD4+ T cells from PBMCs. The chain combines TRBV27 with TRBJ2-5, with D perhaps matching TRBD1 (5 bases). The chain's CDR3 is CASSTRVRETQYF. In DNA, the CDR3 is TGTGCCAGCAGTACCAGGGTTCGGGAGACCCAGTACTTC.